This TCR beta chain emerged from a study of blood T cell repertoires in COVID-19. About the research overall: The cDNA or gDNA used as material had been derived from T cells, B-cell-depleted T cells, or PBMCs.

Per the study methods: Scientists estimated how many nucleated cells there were by amplifying reference gene primers. Some clones are missing from TCRdb's copy, which holds only in-frame ones; the method was immunoSEQ multiplex PCR. V and J calls and clone size are given by that table; D and trimming were obtained from the DNA. Of tens of thousands of clones in the sample, 87% were seen once. Trimming stripped 1 base from V and 1 base from J, with 7 bases between. Germline V lookup: CDR1 SEHNR, CDR2 FQNEAQ (reference sequence). The CDR3 spans 14 residues. The TCR was taken from a male donor with acute or convalescent COVID-19. This sequence joins TRBV7-9 and TRBJ1-2, with D unclear. The material sequenced was peripheral blood. The CDR3 bases are TGTGCCAGCAGCTTAGAAGGGAGTAACTATGGCTACACCTTC. Its protein is CASSLEGSNYGYTF.